What follows are 14 T cell receptor beta chains derived from one specimen sequenced in a study of blood T cell repertoires in COVID-19. Profiled with immunoSEQ multiplex PCR; TCRdb holds only in-frame clones, not every one. The profile shows more than 250,000 clones, 70% to 90% of them singletons. The sequencing sample was made of PBMCs or T cells enriched from blood (not recorded which). Every receptor here comes from a woman younger than 45 who had recovered from COVID-19.

The rearrangement joins TRBV19 to TRBJ1-2; a weak D match, TRBD1 (6 bases). The V gene lost 8 bases and the J gene lost 2 bases, with 18 bases spanning the gap. The CDR3 extends over 15 amino acids. Germline CDR1 reads LNHDA; CDR2 reads SQIVND (reference sequence). CDR3 bases: TGTGCCAGTCAAAGTACAGGGATGTGGAACTATGGCTACACCTTC. Amino acid sequence: CASQSTGMWNYGYTF.

This rearrangement joins TRBV12-2 to TRBJ1-4; the D call TRBD1 from the table was never checked on the DNA. TRBV12-2 is a pseudogene locus. The CDR3 contains 16 residues. The CDR3 DNA follows: TGTGCAAGTCGCTTAGCCGTGACAGGGTATAATGAAAAACTGTTTTTT. The encoded protein is CASRLAVTGYNEKLFF.

This clone turned up a few times. V gene TRBV7-6 combines with J gene TRBJ1-4; 7 bases align to TRBD1. In germline, CDR1 is SGHVS, CDR2 FNYEAQ. V dropped 5 bases and J dropped 0; count of bases not matched to a gene: 9. The CDR3 is made up of 17 amino acids. The CDR3 spells CASSGGRQGPTNEKLFF. CDR3 nucleotide sequence: TGTGCCAGCAGCGGAGGGAGACAGGGTCCAACTAATGAAAAACTGTTTTTT.

The gene calls are TRBV4-1 and TRBJ1-1; the D is unclear. This CDR3 has 13 amino acids. Germline assignment: CDR1 MGHRA and CDR2 YSYEKL. The germline V and J ends were trimmed by 1 base and 4 bases, with 7 bases remaining between them. DNA for the CDR3: TGCGCCAGCAGCCAAGTGTCAGGCACTGAAGCTTTCTTT. This translates into CASSQVSGTEAFF.

The rearrangement uses TRBV6-6 and TRBJ1-1, with a possible D match to TRBD1 (6 bases). The V gene lost 8 bases and the J gene lost 5 bases, with 12 bases spanning the gap. The CDR3 covers 12 residues. Germline CDR1 reads MNHNY; CDR2 reads SVGAGI (reference sequence). CDR3 protein: CASVGRGTEAFF. CDR3 bases: TGTGCCAGCGTCGGCAGGGGAACTGAAGCTTTCTTT.

The rearrangement joins TRBV30 to TRBJ1-6, with D tentatively TRBD1 (5 bases). The CDR3 spans 14 residues. In germline, CDR1 is GTSNPN, CDR2 SVGIG (reference sequence). The V end was cut by 1 base, the J end by 9 bases, with 13 bases between. The CDR3 sequence: CAWSGGGWGSPLHF. The CDR3, as DNA: TGTGCCTGGAGTGGCGGGGGGTGGGGTTCACCCCTCCACTTT.

In its sample, this clone was seen once. The V call is TRBV5-1, the J call TRBJ1-2; possibly TRBD1 for D (5 bases). The CDR3 length is 16 residues. The germline V gene encodes CDR1 SGHRS and CDR2 YFSETQ. Trimming pared 4 bases from V and 8 bases from J, leaving 24 bases between. The CDR3 coding sequence is TGCGCCAGCAGCCCCGGTGGGGGGGAGGATCGGAAGGGCTACACCTTC. Its protein is CASSPGGGEDRKGYTF.

The rearrangement links TRBV7-9 to TRBJ2-2, with 8 bases fitting TRBD1. CDR3 size: 13 residues. Germline CDR1 SEHNR, CDR2 FQNEAQ (reference sequence). The V and J ends lost 8 bases and 6 bases, in that order; junction bases with no gene match: 5. Here the CDR3 reads CASAAGGSGELFF. The DNA of the CDR3 is TGTGCCAGCGCGGCAGGGGGCTCCGGGGAGCTGTTTTTT.

This chain links TRBV5-4 with TRBJ1-2; 8 nucleotides align to TRBD1. The CDR3 loop spans 15 amino acids. With V trimmed by 4 bases and J by 3 bases, 8 bases remained unmatched. CDR1 and CDR2 from the germline V gene are SGHNT and YYREEE (reference sequence). Written as DNA, the CDR3 is TGTGCCAGCAGCACCCTCGGGACAGGCGACTATGGCTACACCTTC. Residues: CASSTLGTGDYGYTF.

The chain carries TRBV14 and TRBJ1-1; a weak D match, TRBD1 (6 bases). The V end was cut by 1 base, the J end by 7 bases, with 13 bases between. The CDR3 extends over 14 amino acids. Germline V gene sequence: CDR1 SGHDN, CDR2 FVKESK. CDR3 sequence reads: CASSQVARQVEAFF. The DNA of the CDR3 is TGTGCCAGCAGCCAAGTCGCCCGACAGGTTGAAGCTTTCTTT.

The chain couples TRBV5-1 to TRBJ2-5, with 9 bases aligning to TRBD2. Per the germline V gene, CDR1 is SGHRS and CDR2 is YFSETQ. The CDR3 has 17 residues. V lost 4 bases and J lost 3; bases outside the gene matches: 13. Here the CDR3 reads CASSGGLAGAPKETQYF. The DNA for the CDR3 is TGCGCCAGCAGCGGCGGTTTAGCGGGGGCCCCAAAAGAGACCCAGTACTTC.

The chain recombines TRBV20-1 with TRBJ2-7; D gene ambiguous. Trimming pared 3 bases from V and 3 bases from J, leaving 9 bases between. The germline gives CDR1 DFQATT, CDR2 SNEGSKA (reference sequence). The CDR3 extends over 12 amino acids. CDR3 region: CSASIGGYEQYF. The CDR3 DNA is TGCAGTGCTAGTATTGGCGGCTACGAGCAGTACTTC.

This sequence joins TRBV9 and TRBJ1-3, with 7 nucleotides matching TRBD1. The germline V gene has CDR1 SGDLS and CDR2 YYNGEE. The ends lost 5 bases at V and 6 bases at J; junction bases unmatched: 2. The CDR3 runs to 12 residues. The DNA of the CDR3 is TGTGCCAGCAGAGGGACAGAAAACACCATATATTTT. Translating gives CASRGTENTIYF.

This clone was seen a single time. The chain couples TRBV6-5 to TRBJ2-1, with 10 nucleotides matching TRBD2. The CDR3 has 14 residues. Looked up from germline, CDR1 is MNHEY and CDR2 is SVGAGI. With 9 bases clipped from V and 7 bases from J, the junction kept 9 bases outside the gene matches. Written as DNA, the CDR3 is TGTGCCAGTCAAGCGGGGGGGGCACCAAATGAGCAGTTCTTC. Amino acid sequence: CASQAGGAPNEQFF.